A selection of T cell receptor beta chains follows, all from one sample in a study of blood T cell repertoires in COVID-19. The table came from immunoSEQ multiplex PCR; TCRdb's copy has only in-frame clones and leaves some out. Of around 230,000 clones listed, 88% are singletons. Sequenced input: PBMCs or T cells enriched from blood (not recorded which). The receptor set was obtained from a woman aged 25 to 39 who had recovered from COVID-19. Each CDR3 is given with its conserved first and last residue. Each record gives: CDR3 length, clone size, V gene, J gene, D gene, CDR3 protein, CDR3 DNA. D genes are given only for firm matches. Clone size, where shown, is once, few, many, or a class for clones that have expanded.

16	.	TRBV7-6	TRBJ1-5	TRBD1	CASSLGTGQAYQPQHF	TGTGCCAGCAGCTTAGGTACGGGACAGGCTTATCAGCCCCAGCATTTT
16	.	TRBV7-2	TRBJ1-3	TRBD1	CASSSIQGSSGNTIYF	TGTGCCAGCAGCTCGATACAGGGGAGCTCTGGAAACACCATATATTTT
14	once	TRBV5-1	TRBJ1-2	.	CASSNRQVPGGYTF	TGCGCCAGCAGCAACCGACAGGTCCCAGGGGGCTACACCTTC
13	.	TRBV20-1	TRBJ2-1	.	CSASFQGYNEQFF	TGCAGTGCTAGTTTTCAGGGATACAATGAGCAGTTCTTC
12	.	TRBV7-6	TRBJ2-1	.	CASSLRQDEQFF	TGTGCCAGCAGCTTACGGCAGGATGAGCAGTTCTTC
14	.	TRBV7-9	TRBJ2-7	.	CASSSGQRNYEQYF	TGTGCCAGCAGCTCCGGACAGCGGAACTACGAGCAGTACTTC
11	.	TRBV12-3/TRBV12-4	TRBJ1-3	TRBD1	CASSLRDSIYF	TGTGCCAGCAGCCTCCGGGACAGCATATATTTT
18	.	TRBV4-1	TRBJ2-7	TRBD1	CASSQGDRQKNPPYEQYF	TGCGCCAGCAGCCAAGGGGACAGGCAAAAAAACCCTCCTTACGAGCAGTACTTC
16	.	TRBV9	TRBJ1-1	TRBD1	CASSPGTGWMNTEAFF	TGTGCCAGCAGCCCGGGGACAGGGTGGATGAACACTGAAGCTTTCTTT
16	.	TRBV4-3	TRBJ2-5	TRBD2	CASSQDVGGGRETQYF	TGCGCCAGCAGCCAAGATGTCGGGGGGGGCCGAGAGACCCAGTACTTC
13	.	TRBV10-2	TRBJ1-2	.	CASSETVWYGYTF	TGCGCCAGCAGTGAGACGGTTTGGTATGGCTACACCTTC
13	.	TRBV9	TRBJ1-1	.	CASSSGGNTEAFF	TGTGCCAGCAGTTCGGGGGGGAACACTGAAGCTTTCTTT
14	.	TRBV6-5	TRBJ2-1	.	CASSYGRGSNEQFF	TGTGCCAGCAGTTACGGTAGGGGGTCCAATGAGCAGTTCTTC
16	.	TRBV6-1	TRBJ1-5	.	CASSERKGNSNQPQHF	TGTGCCAGCAGTGAACGAAAGGGGAATAGCAATCAGCCCCAGCATTTT
14	.	TRBV6-5	TRBJ1-1	TRBD1	CASSSRTGWTEAFF	TGTGCCAGCAGCTCCCGGACAGGGTGGACTGAAGCTTTCTTT
18	.	TRBV7-8	TRBJ2-5	TRBD2	CASSFPNTSGSYQETQYF	TGTGCCAGCAGCTTCCCCAATACTAGCGGGAGCTACCAAGAGACCCAGTACTTC
17	.	TRBV27	TRBJ1-2	TRBD1	CASTVIRGRITYNGYTF	TGTGCCAGCACCGTTATCAGGGGGCGAATAACTTATAATGGCTACACCTTC
16	.	TRBV4-1	TRBJ2-2	TRBD2	CASSQGGLAGAKELFF	TGCGCCAGCAGCCAAGGGGGACTAGCGGGGGCGAAGGAGCTGTTTTTT
14	once	TRBV27	TRBJ2-3	.	CASSLSRGTDTQYF	TGTGCCAGCAGTTTATCGAGAGGGACAGATACGCAGTATTTT
14	.	TRBV30	TRBJ1-1	.	CREEVEGEGTEAFF	TGTAGGGAAGAGGTGGAGGGCGAAGGCACTGAAGCTTTCTTT
12	.	TRBV29-1	TRBJ2-1	TRBD2	CSVYGGGFEQFF	TGCAGCGTTTACGGCGGGGGGTTCGAGCAGTTCTTC
15	.	TRBV25-1	TRBJ1-6	.	CASGYYSSYNSPLHF	TGTGCCAGCGGATACTATAGCTCCTATAATTCACCCCTCCACTTT
13	.	TRBV12-3/TRBV12-4	TRBJ1-1	TRBD1	CASRQGAGTEAFF	TGTGCCAGCAGGCAGGGGGCGGGCACTGAAGCTTTCTTT
16	once	TRBV19	TRBJ2-3	TRBD2	CASSLGLAGGADTQYF	TGTGCCAGTAGTTTGGGACTAGCGGGGGGGGCAGATACGCAGTATTTT
16	few	TRBV14	TRBJ2-5	.	CASSQDPLTGLETQYF	TGTGCCAGCAGCCAAGATCCCTTAACAGGGTTAGAGACCCAGTACTTC
15	.	TRBV9	TRBJ2-3	TRBD2	CARGVSGEFTDTQYF	TGTGCCAGAGGGGTTAGCGGGGAGTTCACAGATACGCAGTATTTT
14	many	TRBV7-2	TRBJ1-2	TRBD1	CASSLGQGNYGYTF	TGTGCCAGCAGCTTAGGACAGGGAAACTATGGCTACACCTTC
16	.	TRBV4-2	TRBJ2-1	TRBD2	CASSQEGSGGYNEQFF	TGTGCCAGCAGCCAAGAAGGAAGCGGGGGGTACAATGAGCAGTTCTTC
15	.	TRBV11-3	TRBJ2-3	TRBD2	CASSRGGDYTDTQYF	TGTGCCAGCAGCCGCGGGGGGGACTACACAGATACGCAGTATTTT
12	.	TRBV6-5	TRBJ2-1	TRBD2	CAATGGYNEQFF	TGTGCCGCTACCGGGGGGTACAATGAGCAGTTCTTC
19	once	TRBV15	TRBJ1-3	.	CATSSGGELEVRSGNTIYF	TGTGCCACCAGCAGCGGGGGGGAGTTGGAAGTGAGGTCTGGAAACACCATATATTTT
16	.	TRBV19	TRBJ1-1	TRBD1	CASSSPGRTGNNEAFF	TGTGCCAGTAGTTCCCCCGGTAGGACAGGGAATAATGAAGCTTTCTTT
17	once	TRBV4-3	TRBJ2-3	TRBD2	CASSQAPSGGAADTQYF	TGCGCCAGCAGCCAAGCCCCTAGCGGGGGGGCCGCAGATACGCAGTATTTT
14	.	TRBV7-6	TRBJ1-5	.	CASSQGGVGQPQHF	TGTGCCAGCAGCCAGGGTGGGGTCGGGCAGCCCCAGCATTTT
14	.	TRBV5-6	TRBJ1-1	.	CASSLSGFDTEAFF	TGTGCCAGCAGCTTGTCAGGATTCGACACTGAAGCTTTCTTT
17	once	TRBV4-3	TRBJ2-7	TRBD2	CASSQGYPAGGGYEQYF	TGCGCCAGCAGCCAAGGGTACCCAGCGGGGGGTGGGTACGAGCAGTACTTC
13	.	TRBV7-2	TRBJ2-7	.	CASSFAGGYEQYF	TGTGCCAGCAGCTTTGCGGGCGGCTACGAGCAGTACTTC
13	.	TRBV29-1	TRBJ1-6	TRBD1	CSVQGTGNSPLHF	TGCAGCGTTCAAGGGACAGGGAATTCACCCCTCCACTTT
13	.	TRBV4-2	TRBJ2-3	.	CASSQDYGDTQYF	TGTGCCAGCAGCCAAGATTACGGGGATACGCAGTATTTT
14	.	TRBV6-5	TRBJ1-4	TRBD1	CASTNSGTGGKLFF	TGTGCCAGCACCAATTCCGGGACAGGGGGAAAACTGTTTTTT
16	.	TRBV3-1/TRBV3-2	TRBJ2-5	TRBD2	CASSQIASGREETQYF	TGTGCCAGCAGCCAAATTGCTAGCGGGAGAGAAGAGACCCAGTACTTC
16	once	TRBV2	TRBJ2-3	TRBD2	CASSVPLAGSSDTQYF	TGTGCCAGCAGTGTACCACTAGCGGGGTCGTCAGATACGCAGTATTTT
14	.	TRBV2	TRBJ2-5	TRBD1	CASNTGTGGETQYF	TGTGCCAGCAATACCGGGACAGGGGGTGAGACCCAGTACTTC
16	.	TRBV7-8	TRBJ1-5	.	CASSLVMDRLYQPQHF	TGTGCCAGCAGCTTAGTTATGGACAGACTTTATCAGCCCCAGCATTTT
16	.	TRBV5-4	TRBJ2-3	TRBD2	CASSLGAGGLTDTQYF	TGTGCCAGCAGCTTGGGAGCGGGGGGCCTCACAGATACGCAGTATTTT
12	.	TRBV14	TRBJ1-3	.	CASSQIINTIYF	TGTGCCAGCAGCCAAATTATCAACACCATATATTTT
14	.	TRBV7-8	TRBJ2-2	TRBD1	CASTRDSYTGELFF	TGTGCCAGCACCCGGGACAGCTACACCGGGGAGCTGTTTTTT
18	.	TRBV7-9	TRBJ2-3	TRBD2	CASSLGLAGGPSTDTQYF	TGTGCCAGCAGCCTCGGACTAGCGGGGGGCCCTAGCACAGATACGCAGTATTTT
16	.	TRBV7-8	TRBJ1-5	.	CASSLAGREGDQPQHF	TGTGCCAGCAGCTTAGCGGGCAGGGAAGGGGATCAGCCCCAGCATTTT
14	.	TRBV9	TRBJ1-2	.	CASSVGGSGDGYTF	TGTGCCAGCAGCGTAGGGGGGTCAGGGGACGGCTACACCTTC
13	.	TRBV2	TRBJ2-1	.	CASMGSSYNEQFF	TGTGCCAGCATGGGGAGCTCCTACAATGAGCAGTTCTTC
13	.	TRBV12-3/TRBV12-4	TRBJ1-5	TRBD1	CASSFDRAQPQHF	TGTGCCAGCAGTTTCGACAGGGCCCAGCCCCAGCATTTT